The present T cell receptor (beta chain) was sequenced within a study of vaccination effects on CD4 cells after COVID-19 (dated by TCRdb to about 2022). A note on the overall study: Each participant got two doses of an mRNA SARS-CoV-2 vaccine, either BNT162b2 or mRNA-1273. The study compared SARS-CoV-2 spike-specific CD4+ TCR repertoires before and after mRNA vaccination in COVID-19 convalescent patients and infection-naive vaccine recipients. The full study included over 8 COVID-19 convalescent patients and a handful of SARS-CoV-2-naive healthy vaccine recipients. The Oncomine TCR Beta short-read assay on an Illumina iSeq 100 was used to sequence cultures from other donors in the study.

In the ViraFEST assay, PBMC were stimulated with viral peptide pools, and antigen-specific CD4+ T cell clonotypes were then identified by expansion using TCR sequencing. After around eleven days of culture, CD4+ T cells were isolated with the EasySep CD4+ T cell isolation kit. The absence of prior SARS-CoV-2 infection in healthy vaccine recipients was confirmed by negative nucleocapsid antibodies before and after vaccination. Two million PBMC per well were cultured in IMDM with approximately 5% human AB serum, 8.5 to 10 IU/ml IL-2 and gentamicin, plus 10 ug/ml peptides. Half of the culture medium was replaced with fresh IL-2-containing medium on days 3 and 7. Unless noted otherwise, every peptide stimulation condition was cultured in triplicate wells. PBMC were separated from whole blood using Ficoll-Paque Plus gradient centrifugation and were then either cryopreserved at -140C or used fresh. The overlapping peptide pools covered the spike proteins of SARS-CoV-2 and of the common cold coronaviruses HCoV-NL63, HCoV-OC43 and HCoV-229E. Genomic DNA was extracted from cultured CD4+ T cells with the QIAamp micro DNA kit.

About this clone: The target of this receptor is not known. There are no base qualities to consult, and no much larger clone falls within one base.

The library was obtained by the immunoSEQ multiplex PCR assay. TCR beta CDR3 sequencing was performed on DNA from the cultured, isolated CD4+ T cells. For the original study's pipeline: The analysis removed non-productive TCR sequences, trimmed reads to the CDR3 region, and retained only CDR3s that were 7 or more amino acids long. Antigen-specific clonotypes were identified with the MANAFEST web app by comparing expansion in peptide wells against reference cultures. To be called positive, a clone needed expansion at FDR<0.05 compared with the reference and with all other wells, an odds ratio greater than 5, and a frequency greater than 0.1% in two replicate wells. A clonotype was defined as cross-reactive if the clonotype was significantly expanded both in SARS-CoV-2 spike wells and in at least one common cold coronavirus spike condition. CDR3 similarity was assessed by Levenshtein distance with the stringdist R package, and unrooted trees were built with ape in R 3.6.1. TCRdb's version of the immuneACCESS table is confined to in-frame rearrangements and falls short of the full clone set. An unresolved V gene accounts for under half of the shortfall where checked; the remainder is of unknown origin. D and trimming were read from the DNA, whereas the V and J calls and clone size are those reported in that table. Present in this sample are 65,000 to 85,000 clones, roughly 80% of which were seen just once. 9% to 15% of the sample rests with the top ten.

The research as a whole found: Marked clonal contraction was observed in both infection-induced and vaccine-induced clones at late post-vaccination timepoints, consistent with waning T cell responses. In healthy vaccine recipients, vaccine-induced clones were almost all SARS-CoV-2 mono-reactive, with only 1 of 255 cross-reactive with common cold coronaviruses. Only a small number of convalescent patients were included, and no early post-infection timepoints were available, which limited the study.

This clonotype originated in a human donor who received a COVID-19 vaccine. Sequenced material: CD4+ T cells from PBMCs cultured with SARS-CoV-2 spike peptides, taken before COVID-19 vaccination. Explained via the paper, the cell subset or site label denotes: SARS-CoV-2 spike overlapping peptide pool stimulation.

The base sequence is TGCAGCGTTGCCACATTGAACACTGAAGCTTTCTTT. It translates as CSVATLNTEAFF. The chain uses TRBV29-1 and TRBJ1-1; no D gene can be assigned with confidence. CDR1 is given as SQVTM and CDR2 as ANQGSEA, both from the germline V gene. The CDR3 runs 12 amino acids, cysteine and phenylalanine included. CDR3 DNA only is kept here, 36 bases in frame from base 1. The V end loses 4 bases and the J end loses 0 bases, and a stretch of 6 bases separates them.